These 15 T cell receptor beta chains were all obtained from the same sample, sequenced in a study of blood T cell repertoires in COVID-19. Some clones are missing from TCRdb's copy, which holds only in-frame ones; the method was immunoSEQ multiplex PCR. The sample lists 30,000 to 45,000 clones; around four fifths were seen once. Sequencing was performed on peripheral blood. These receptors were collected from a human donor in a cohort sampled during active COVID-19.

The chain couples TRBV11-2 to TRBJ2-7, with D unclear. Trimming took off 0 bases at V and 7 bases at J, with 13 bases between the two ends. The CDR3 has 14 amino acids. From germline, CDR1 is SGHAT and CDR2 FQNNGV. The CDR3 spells CASSLEAPAREQYF. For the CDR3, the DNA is TGTGCCAGCAGCTTAGAGGCCCCCGCCAGGGAGCAGTACTTC. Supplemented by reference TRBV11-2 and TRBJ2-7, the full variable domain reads EAGVAQSPRYKIIEKRQSVAFWCNPISGHATLYWYQQILGQGPKLLIQFQNNGVVDDSQLPKDRFSAERLKGVDSTLKIQPAKLEDSAVYLCASSLEAPAREQYFGPGTRLTVT.

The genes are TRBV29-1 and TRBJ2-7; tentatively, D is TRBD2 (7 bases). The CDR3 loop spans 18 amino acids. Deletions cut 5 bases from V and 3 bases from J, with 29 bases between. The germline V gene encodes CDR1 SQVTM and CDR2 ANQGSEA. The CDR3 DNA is TGCAGCGTTCGACCGCGCGGAGTACAGGGAGGGTTAAGCTACGAGCAGTACTTC. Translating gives CSVRPRGVQGGLSYEQYF.

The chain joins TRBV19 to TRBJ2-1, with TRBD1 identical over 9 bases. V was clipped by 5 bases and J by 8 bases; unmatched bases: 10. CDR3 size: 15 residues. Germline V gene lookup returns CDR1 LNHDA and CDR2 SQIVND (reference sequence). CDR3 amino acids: CASSPPGQGRHEQFF. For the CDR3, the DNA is TGTGCCAGTAGTCCTCCGGGACAGGGACGCCATGAGCAGTTCTTC.

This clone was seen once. The chain's CDR3 is CASSKDRVGAFF. CDR3 DNA sequence: TGTGCCAGCAGCAAGGACAGGGTCGGGGCTTTCTTT. The chain couples TRBV4-2 to TRBJ1-1; 8 bases are a match to TRBD1. V was clipped by 5 bases and J by 11 bases; unmatched bases: 7. The CDR3 is 12 residues long. Germline V gene sequence: CDR1 LGHNA, CDR2 YNFKEQ.

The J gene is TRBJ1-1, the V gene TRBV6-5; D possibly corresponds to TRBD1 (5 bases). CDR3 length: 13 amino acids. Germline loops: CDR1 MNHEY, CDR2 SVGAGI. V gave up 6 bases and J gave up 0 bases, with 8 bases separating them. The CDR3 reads CASRKTVNTEAFF. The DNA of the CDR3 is TGTGCCAGCAGAAAGACAGTGAACACTGAAGCTTTCTTT.

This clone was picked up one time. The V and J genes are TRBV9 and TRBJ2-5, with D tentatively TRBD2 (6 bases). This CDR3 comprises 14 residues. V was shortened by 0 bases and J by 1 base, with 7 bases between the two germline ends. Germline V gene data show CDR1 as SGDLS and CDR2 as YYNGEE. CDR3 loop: CASSVGGVQETQYF. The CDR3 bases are TGTGCCAGCAGCGTAGGGGGGGTCCAAGAGACCCAGTACTTC.

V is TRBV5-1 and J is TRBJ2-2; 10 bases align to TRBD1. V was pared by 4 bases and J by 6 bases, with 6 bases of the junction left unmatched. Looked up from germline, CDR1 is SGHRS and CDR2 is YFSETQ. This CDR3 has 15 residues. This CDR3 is CASSRTGGLAGELFF. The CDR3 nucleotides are TGCGCCAGCAGCCGGACAGGGGGATTAGCCGGGGAGCTGTTTTTT.

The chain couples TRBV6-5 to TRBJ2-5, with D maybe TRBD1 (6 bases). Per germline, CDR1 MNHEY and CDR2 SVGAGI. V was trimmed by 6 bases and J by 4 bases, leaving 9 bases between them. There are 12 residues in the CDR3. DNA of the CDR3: TGTGCCAGCAGGTCGACAGGAGAGACCCAGTACTTC. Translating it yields CASRSTGETQYF.

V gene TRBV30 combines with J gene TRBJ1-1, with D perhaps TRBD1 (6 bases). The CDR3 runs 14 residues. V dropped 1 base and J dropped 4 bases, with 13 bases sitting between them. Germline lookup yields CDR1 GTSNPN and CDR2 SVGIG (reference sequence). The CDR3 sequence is CAWSDFTRGTEAFF. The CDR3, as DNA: TGTGCCTGGAGTGACTTCACCAGGGGCACTGAAGCTTTCTTT.

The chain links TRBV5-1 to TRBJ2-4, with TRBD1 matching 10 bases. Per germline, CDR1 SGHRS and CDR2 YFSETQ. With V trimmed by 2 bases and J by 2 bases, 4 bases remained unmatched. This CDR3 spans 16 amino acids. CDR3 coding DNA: TGCGCCAGCAGCTTTGGGACAGGGGTATCCAAAAACATTCAGTACTTC. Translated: CASSFGTGVSKNIQYF.

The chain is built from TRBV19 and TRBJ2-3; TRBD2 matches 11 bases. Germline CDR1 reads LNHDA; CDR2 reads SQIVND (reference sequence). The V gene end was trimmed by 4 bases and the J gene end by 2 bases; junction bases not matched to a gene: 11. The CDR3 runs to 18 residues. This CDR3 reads CASSTPRLAGKPTDTQYF. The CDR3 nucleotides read TGTGCCAGTAGTACCCCTCGACTAGCGGGGAAACCCACAGATACGCAGTATTTT.

CDR3 nucleotides: TGTGCCAGCAGTCCAGGACTAGCATCGGAGACCCAGTACTTC. Amino acids: CASSPGLASETQYF. The rearrangement links TRBV6-5 to TRBJ2-5; 8 bases fit TRBD2. Germline loops: CDR1 MNHEY, CDR2 SVGAGI. Trimming removed 5 bases from V and 5 bases from J; junction bases left unmatched: 7. CDR3 length equals 14 residues.

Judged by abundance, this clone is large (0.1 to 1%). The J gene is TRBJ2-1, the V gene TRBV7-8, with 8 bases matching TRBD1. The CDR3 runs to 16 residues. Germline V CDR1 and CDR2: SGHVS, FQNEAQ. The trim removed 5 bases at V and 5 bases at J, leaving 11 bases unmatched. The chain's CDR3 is CASSDTDRGWDNEQFF. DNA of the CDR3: TGTGCCAGCAGCGATACAGACAGGGGCTGGGACAATGAGCAGTTCTTC.

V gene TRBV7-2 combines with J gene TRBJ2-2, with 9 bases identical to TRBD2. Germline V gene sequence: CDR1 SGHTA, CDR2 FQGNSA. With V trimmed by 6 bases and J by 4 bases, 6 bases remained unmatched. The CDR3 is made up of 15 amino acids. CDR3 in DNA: TGTGCCAGCAGTTTCCCAGCGGGGGGCACCGGGGAGCTGTTTTTT. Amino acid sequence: CASSFPAGGTGELFF.

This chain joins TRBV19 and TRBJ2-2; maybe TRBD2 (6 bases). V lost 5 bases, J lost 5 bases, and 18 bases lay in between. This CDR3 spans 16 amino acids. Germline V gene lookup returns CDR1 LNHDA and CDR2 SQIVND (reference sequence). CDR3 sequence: CASSGPPGLQTGELFF. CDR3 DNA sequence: TGTGCCAGTAGTGGGCCACCGGGACTCCAAACCGGGGAGCTGTTTTTT.